One and the same sample provided the 28 T cell receptor beta chains below, sequenced in a study of T-cell reconstitution after alpha-beta-depleted transplantation in children. A library of TCRbeta sequences, prepared with unique molecular identifiers, was generated. Each CDR3 protein is one row after TCRdb ran MiXCR on the PCR reads. The sample shows approximately 400,000 distinct CDR3 sequences, approximately 11% of them seen only once. The source material was PBMCs from the stem cell graft donor, sampled from the stem cell graft. These receptors were obtained from a human donor who donated a stem cell graft to a child with acute myeloid leukemia.

The chain combines TRBV11-2 with TRBJ2-7, with no clear D. This CDR3 region has 13 residues. Per germline, CDR1 SGHAT and CDR2 FQNNGV. V was trimmed by 2 bases and J by 7 bases, leaving 12 bases between them. This CDR3 is CASSLIWAEEQYF. The CDR3 DNA reads TGTGCCAGCAGCTTAATTTGGGCGGAAGAGCAGTACTTC.

This clonotype was counted between two and nine times. The J gene is TRBJ2-5, the V gene TRBV29-1, with 10 bases fitting TRBD1. Trimming cost V 6 bases and J 5 bases; bases outside gene matches: 6. Germline V gene lookup returns CDR1 SQVTM and CDR2 ANQGSEA. The CDR3 has 13 amino acids. The CDR3 reads CSVRQGAWETQYF. CDR3 sequence (DNA): TGCAGCGTAAGACAGGGGGCGTGGGAGACCCAGTACTTC.

This sequence joins TRBV5-4 and TRBJ2-5; a possible D gene is TRBD2 (5 bases). This CDR3 has 16 amino acids. Germline loops: CDR1 SGHNT, CDR2 YYREEE (reference sequence). Trimming stripped 0 bases from V and 3 bases from J, with 15 bases between. CDR3 sequence (DNA): TGTGCCAGCAGCTTGGGTCTGGGAGTGGGTGAAGAGACCCAGTACTTC. Its protein product is CASSLGLGVGEETQYF.

This clonotype was seen only a few times. The CDR3 DNA sequence: TGTGCCAGCAGCGCGAGACTAGCGGGAGCGGTGGCAAACATTCAGTACTTC. Translated: CASSARLAGAVANIQYF. This chain links TRBV11-2 with TRBJ2-4; 12 positions match TRBD2. The CDR3 extends over 17 amino acids. Trimming removed 5 bases from V and 6 bases from J; junction bases left unmatched: 11. Germline assignment: CDR1 SGHAT and CDR2 FQNNGV.

This rearrangement joins TRBV25-1 to TRBJ1-2; unclear D gene. CDR1 MGHDK and CDR2 SYGVNS come from the germline V gene. This CDR3 region has 16 residues. Deletions cut 8 bases from V and 1 base from J, with 20 bases between. This CDR3 reads CASCPSTAANNYGYTF. The CDR3 coding sequence is TGTGCCAGCTGCCCTAGCACGGCCGCCAATAACTATGGCTACACCTTC.

The rearrangement joins TRBV10-3 to TRBJ2-1; 11 nucleotides align to TRBD2. After removal of 3 bases from V and 6 bases from J, the junction contained 10 bases not matched to a gene. Germline lookup yields CDR1 ENHRY and CDR2 SYGVKD. This CDR3 spans 17 amino acids. This CDR3 is CAISDFTSGGGFNEQFF. Written as DNA, the CDR3 is TGTGCCATCAGTGACTTTACTAGCGGGGGAGGATTCAATGAGCAGTTCTTC.

Worth noting for this clonotype: Compared with germline, one end of the junction differs, possibly owing to a read error. The chain couples TRBV7-2 to TRBJ1-1, with 9 positions matching TRBD1. Germline CDR1 reads SGHTA; CDR2 reads FQGNSA. The CDR3 sequence is 17 residues long. CDR3 loop: CASSLARVRTGVTESFF. CDR3 in DNA: TGTGCCAGCAGCTTAGCGAGGGTCCGGACAGGGGTCACTGAATCTTTCTTT.

The J gene is TRBJ2-3, the V gene TRBV10-3; 9 bases are a match to TRBD1. The CDR3 extends over 13 amino acids. The junction had 5 bases not matched to a gene; V was cut back by 10 bases and J by 3 bases. Germline CDR1 reads ENHRY; CDR2 reads SYGVKD. The CDR3 DNA follows: TGTGCCACACAGGGGGCACGGACAGATACGCAGTATTTT. Its translation: CATQGARTDTQYF.

This clonotype was counted many times. The V and J genes are TRBV30 and TRBJ2-1, with D possibly TRBD1 on 6 matching bases. Germline lookup yields CDR1 GTSNPN and CDR2 SVGIG (reference sequence). The V and J ends lost 1 base and 10 bases respectively, with 11 bases between them. The CDR3 totals 12 residues. This CDR3 reads CAWSDSGTEQFF. As DNA, the CDR3 is TGTGCCTGGAGTGATTCCGGGACAGAGCAGTTCTTC.

This sequence joins TRBV5-4 and TRBJ1-6; possibly TRBD1 for D (5 bases). Per the germline V gene, CDR1 is SGHNT and CDR2 is YYREEE (reference sequence). Trimming pared 4 bases from V and 5 bases from J, leaving 13 bases between. The CDR3 contains 15 residues. The CDR3 DNA sequence: TGTGCCAGCAGCCCGGGACCGCGGCATAATTCACCCCTCCACTTT. As protein: CASSPGPRHNSPLHF.

This clonotype turned up a few times. The gene calls are TRBV5-1 and TRBJ2-7; maybe TRBD1 (6 bases). The CDR3 runs to 17 residues. CDR1 and CDR2 from the germline V gene are SGHRS and YFSETQ. V was clipped by 5 bases and J by 0 bases, with 21 bases between them. CDR3 nucleotide sequence: TGCGCCAGCAGGGTCCAGACAGGTCCTTACAGCTCCTACGAGCAGTACGTC. Its protein product is CASRVQTGPYSSYEQYV.

The chain recombines TRBV18 with TRBJ2-5; 8 bases map to TRBD1. V was clipped by 2 bases and J by 3 bases; unmatched bases: 2. The V gene's germline CDR1 is KGHSH and CDR2 LQKENI. The CDR3 contains 14 residues. CDR3 in DNA: TGTGCCAGCTCACCAGGACAGGGAAAAGAGACCCAGTACTTC. It translates to CASSPGQGKETQYF.

The table lists this clonotype with a few counts. The CDR3, as DNA: TGTGCCAGCAGGTGGTTAAACACAGATACGCAGTATTTT. It specifies CASRWLNTDTQYF. This rearrangement joins TRBV12-3 or TRBV12-4 to TRBJ2-3; the D is unclear. V was cut by 6 bases and J by 2 bases, with 9 bases left in between. CDR3 length: 13 amino acids.

The chain employs TRBV7-2 and TRBJ2-6, with a weak D call TRBD2 (6 bases). Germline V gene sequence: CDR1 SGHTA, CDR2 FQGNSA. Trimming took off 6 bases at V and 10 bases at J, with 16 bases between the two ends. CDR3 length: 14 residues. CDR3 sequence: CASRVTGGRNVLTF. The CDR3, as DNA: TGTGCCAGCAGGGTGACCGGAGGGAGGAACGTCCTGACTTTC.

This clonotype was found many times. The rearrangement uses TRBV12-3 or TRBV12-4 and TRBJ1-2; 7 bases are shared with TRBD1. The V segment lost 5 bases and the J segment 6 bases; nucleotides outside the gene matches: 6. The CDR3 is 13 residues long. The CDR3: CASSAQGLDGYTF. CDR3 nucleotides: TGTGCCAGCAGTGCACAGGGGCTGGATGGCTACACCTTC.

This clonotype was observed a handful of times. The chain couples TRBV7-2 to TRBJ1-5; D may be TRBD1 (5 bases). Looked up from germline, CDR1 is SGHTA and CDR2 is FQGNSA. CDR3 length: 13 residues. Trimming took off 1 base at V and 9 bases at J, with 10 bases between the two ends. The CDR3 DNA is TGTGCCAGCAGCTTAGGGGGGGTAGGGCCCCAGCATTTT. It encodes CASSLGGVGPQHF. Full variable domain (remainder filled in from reference TRBV7-2 and TRBJ1-5): GAGVSQSPSNKVTEKGKDVELRCDPISGHTALYWYRQSLGQGLEFLIYFQGNSAPDKSGLPSDRFSAERTGGSVSTLTIQRTQQEDSAVYLCASSLGGVGPQHFGDGTRLSIL.

This clonotype was counted a few times. The chain has TRBV7-2 and TRBJ2-5; D might be TRBD1 (6 bases). Per germline, CDR1 SGHTA and CDR2 FQGNSA. Trimming shortened V by 4 bases and J by 4 bases, and 10 bases separated the two germline ends. CDR3 length: 13 amino acids. This chain's CDR3 is CASSSTRGETQYF. In DNA, the CDR3 is TGTGCCAGCAGCTCGACCAGGGGAGAGACCCAGTACTTC.

The table lists this clonotype with many counts. J is TRBJ2-7 and V is TRBV5-1; 7 nucleotides match TRBD1. Germline CDR1 reads SGHRS; CDR2 reads YFSETQ. The CDR3 runs to 15 residues. Trimming removed 0 bases from V and 0 bases from J; junction bases left unmatched: 3. The CDR3 here is CASSLGQGSSYEQYV. The CDR3 DNA is TGCGCCAGCAGCTTGGGACAGGGTTCCTCCTACGAGCAGTACGTC.

In its sample, this clonotype was seen a few times. The chain uses TRBV29-1 and TRBJ2-3, with TRBD2 matching 7 bases. The V gene end was trimmed by 8 bases and the J gene end by 5 bases; junction bases not matched to a gene: 10. Germline V gene lookup returns CDR1 SQVTM and CDR2 ANQGSEA. The CDR3 totals 13 residues. Written as DNA, the CDR3 is TGCAGCTCCGCGGGGGTGGGGGTAGATACGCAGTATTTT. Amino acid sequence: CSSAGVGVDTQYF.

This clonotype was seen more than once but under ten times. The V gene is TRBV7-2, the J gene TRBJ2-4; TRBD2 matches 9 bases. The V segment lost 5 bases and the J segment 9 bases; nucleotides outside the gene matches: 11. The germline CDR1 and CDR2 sequences are SGHTA and FQGNSA. The CDR3 is 15 residues long. This chain's CDR3 is CASSPEGLAGFIQYF. The DNA of the CDR3 is TGTGCCAGCAGCCCAGAGGGGCTAGCGGGGTTCATTCAGTACTTC.

This clonotype was detected a few times. The genes are TRBV7-2 and TRBJ2-5; possible D gene TRBD2, 5 bases. V was trimmed by 5 bases and J by 2 bases, leaving 15 bases between them. Germline V CDR1 and CDR2: SGHTA, FQGNSA. CDR3 size: 15 residues. CDR3 sequence (DNA): TGTGCCAGCAGCCCTCCCGCGGGCACGCAAGAGACCCAGTACTTC. This gives the protein CASSPPAGTQETQYF.

This sequence joins TRBV20-1 and TRBJ2-7, with TRBD1 matching over 10 bases. V dropped 6 bases and J dropped 2; count of bases not matched to a gene: 4. The CDR3 loop spans 13 amino acids. Per germline, CDR1 DFQATT and CDR2 SNEGSKA (reference sequence). The DNA of the CDR3 is TGCAGTGCCCTCGGACAGGGGGCCTACGAGCAGTACGTC. Amino acid sequence: CSALGQGAYEQYV.

Notes on this clonotype: Since a much larger clone is just one base distant, this may be a read error. This chain connects TRBV29-1 to TRBJ1-1; no definite D call. The ends were cut back, 5 bases at V and 1 base at J, with 5 bases in the middle. The CDR3 has 11 amino acids. From germline, CDR1 is SQVTM and CDR2 ANQGSEA. The DNA for the CDR3 is TGCAGCGTTAACAGGAACACTGAAGCTTTCTTT. Translated, it gives CSVNRNTEAFF.

In its sample, this clonotype was seen a few times. The chain joins TRBV4-3 to TRBJ2-3, with a weak D call TRBD2 (5 bases). V lost 0 bases and J lost 1, with 14 bases in between. The CDR3 runs 17 residues. Per germline, CDR1 LGHNA and CDR2 YSLEER. The CDR3 protein is CASSQESGTHRTDTQYF. The CDR3 DNA follows: TGCGCCAGCAGCCAAGAATCGGGAACACATCGCACAGATACGCAGTATTTT.

This clonotype was seen a few times. This chain joins TRBV5-6 and TRBJ1-2; no reliable D call. This CDR3 region has 14 residues. Germline assignment: CDR1 SGHDT and CDR2 YYEEEE. Trimming took off 0 bases at V and 4 bases at J, with 10 bases between the two ends. The CDR3 is CASSLDGVVYGYTF. The CDR3 DNA reads TGTGCCAGCAGCTTGGATGGGGTGGTCTATGGCTACACCTTC.

This clonotype was detected a few times. The rearrangement joins TRBV5-1 to TRBJ1-1; D possibly corresponds to TRBD1 (5 bases). This CDR3 is built from 15 residues. CDR1 is SGHRS, CDR2 YFSETQ, per germline. V was trimmed by 8 bases and J by 4 bases, leaving 21 bases between them. In DNA form, the CDR3 reads TGCGCCAGTAAGCTAGGAGGGGCGGGGGGCACTGAAGCTTTCTTT. Protein sequence: CASKLGGAGGTEAFF.

This clonotype was detected a few times. The chain couples TRBV7-9 to TRBJ2-5, with D perhaps matching TRBD2 (5 bases). CDR3 length: 16 residues. The germline CDR1 and CDR2 sequences are SEHNR and FQNEAQ (reference sequence). V lost 5 bases, J lost 2 bases, and 18 bases lay in between. The CDR3 protein is CASSQLGIRAQETQYF. The DNA of the CDR3 is TGTGCCAGCAGCCAACTCGGGATCCGAGCACAAGAGACCCAGTACTTC.

This chain uses TRBV2 with TRBJ2-5; 8 bases match TRBD1. J gave up 5 bases and V 4 bases, and 6 bases lay outside the gene matches. Per the germline V gene, CDR1 is SNHLY and CDR2 is FYNNEI. There are 14 residues in the CDR3. The CDR3, as DNA: TGTGCCAGCAGTGTGTCAGGGGGCCGGGAGACCCAGTACTTC. It is translated as CASSVSGGRETQYF. Supplemented by reference TRBV2 and TRBJ2-5, the full variable domain reads EPEVTQTPSHQVTQMGQEVILRCVPISNHLYFYWYRQILGQKVEFLVSFYNNEISEKSEIFDDQFSVERPDGSNFTLKIRSTKLEDSAMYFCASSVSGGRETQYFGPGTRLLVL.